These 17 T cell receptor beta chains were all obtained from the same sample, sequenced in a study of cytomegalovirus exposure and HLA in healthy donors. The PCR ran on 60 Vbeta and 13 Jbeta primers. Some clones are missing from TCRdb's copy, which holds only in-frame ones; the method was immunoSEQ multiplex PCR. Of under 95,000 clones in the sample, roughly 80% were seen once. The sample was PBMCs. Source of these receptors: a male donor in good health and CMV-seronegative.

The rearrangement joins TRBV5-4 to TRBJ2-7; D might be TRBD2 (6 bases). The V and J ends lost 2 bases and 5 bases respectively, with 14 bases between them. The CDR3 loop spans 14 amino acids. Germline V gives CDR1 SGHNT, CDR2 YYREEE (reference sequence). The CDR3 loop is CASSFAGPVNEQYF. The CDR3 region has the DNA TGTGCCAGCAGCTTCGCGGGACCCGTAAACGAGCAGTACTTC.

For this clone: At one boundary the junction diverges from the germline segment, which might be a read error. This rearrangement joins TRBV2 to TRBJ1-5; 9 nucleotides line up with TRBD1. The CDR3 is 14 residues long. CDR1 and CDR2 from the germline V gene are SNHLY and FYNNEI. CDR3: CASNKDRGNQPQNF. The CDR3 DNA is TGTGCCAGCAACAAGGACAGGGGCAATCAGCCCCAGAATTTT.

Points on this clone: Germline and junction disagree at one end, which may indicate a read error. The chain joins TRBV7-9 to TRBJ2-3; 7 positions match TRBD1. CDR3 length: 15 residues. The V gene's germline CDR1 is SEHNR and CDR2 FQNEAQ (reference sequence). CDR3 residues: CSSSPQGSEHDTQYF. The CDR3 nucleotides read TGTTCCAGCAGCCCACAGGGGAGTGAGCATGATACGCAGTATTTT.

V is TRBV18 and J is TRBJ2-1, with D perhaps matching TRBD1 (7 bases). Trimming stripped 2 bases from V and 3 bases from J, with 11 bases between. Per germline, CDR1 KGHSH and CDR2 LQKENI. The CDR3 contains 15 residues. CDR3 DNA sequence: TGTGCCAGCTCACCAAGGCAGGGGGGCTACAATGAGCAGTTCTTC. Its translation: CASSPRQGGYNEQFF.

The gene calls are TRBV5-1 and TRBJ2-7; 9 bases map to TRBD1. The CDR3 spans 14 residues. Per the germline V gene, CDR1 is SGHRS and CDR2 is YFSETQ. Germline trimming cut 4 bases from V and 4 bases from J; bases unmatched to any gene: 6. The DNA for the CDR3 is TGCGCCAGCAGCCCGGGACAGGGAGCGTACGAGCAGTACTTC. It translates to CASSPGQGAYEQYF.

The J gene is TRBJ2-2, the V gene TRBV27, with 9 nucleotides matching TRBD1. CDR1 and CDR2 from the germline V gene are MNHEY and SMNVEV (reference sequence). The CDR3 length is 16 residues. The V and J ends lost 5 bases and 0 bases, in that order; junction bases with no gene match: 4. CDR3 amino acids: CASSLGTGPNTGELFF. In DNA form, the CDR3 reads TGTGCCAGCAGTCTGGGGACAGGGCCGAACACCGGGGAGCTGTTTTTT.

V is TRBV5-1 and J is TRBJ2-7, with TRBD1 identical over 9 bases. J lost 3 bases, V lost 0 bases, and 4 bases had no gene match. The germline V gene encodes CDR1 SGHRS and CDR2 YFSETQ. This CDR3 has 15 residues. The CDR3 nucleotides read TGCGCCAGCAGCTTGGGTGGGACAGGGTACTACGAGCAGTACTTC. Its translation is CASSLGGTGYYEQYF.

Remarks on this clone: The junction departs from the called germline gene at one end, perhaps through a read error. The CDR3 loop is CASNSIGQDPVYGYPF. Here the CDR3 DNA reads TGTGCCAGCAACTCTATAGGACAGGACCCAGTCTATGGCTACCCCTTC. The chain uses TRBV27 and TRBJ1-2; 7 bases fit TRBD1. This CDR3 has 16 amino acids. The germline V gene has CDR1 MNHEY and CDR2 SMNVEV (reference sequence).

In regard to this clone: One junction end does not reproduce the germline sequence, and a read error may be involved. CDR3 nucleotide sequence: TGTGCCAGCAGCTTAGAAATTGAAGCAGGCTACCCCTTC. It translates to CASSLEIEAGYPF. V is TRBV7-8 and J is TRBJ1-2; the D is unclear. Germline lookup yields CDR1 SGHVS and CDR2 FQNEAQ. The CDR3 sequence is 13 residues long.

As regards this clone: Relative to the germline gene, one junction end is altered; a read error may explain this. CDR3 in amino acids: CSVEIEAQYF. The CDR3 DNA is TGCAGCGTCGAGATAGAGGCCCAGTACTTC. This chain connects TRBV29-1 to TRBJ2-5; D call uncertain. CDR3 length: 10 residues. Germline CDR1 SQVTM, CDR2 ANQGSEA.

V and J are TRBV18 and TRBJ1-2, with TRBD1 matching 7 bases. V was pared by 2 bases and J by 5 bases, with 5 bases of the junction left unmatched. CDR1 KGHSH and CDR2 LQKENI come from the germline V gene. The CDR3 has 14 amino acids. In DNA, the CDR3 is TGTGCCAGCTCACCAAACAGGGGTCGATATGGCTACACCTTC. Translating it yields CASSPNRGRYGYTF.

This chain joins TRBV6-1 and TRBJ1-5; D not certain. Germline CDR1 is MNHNS and CDR2 is SASEGT. The CDR3 sequence is 16 residues long. Trimming took off 2 bases at V and 3 bases at J, with 14 bases between the two ends. This chain's CDR3 is CASSEIGPGNNQPQHF. The CDR3 DNA follows: TGTGCCAGCAGTGAAATTGGCCCCGGGAACAATCAGCCCCAGCATTTT.

The V and J genes are TRBV9 and TRBJ2-2, with D perhaps matching TRBD2 (6 bases). CDR1 and CDR2 (germline): SGDLS, YYNGEE. V was trimmed by 0 bases and J by 5 bases, leaving 20 bases between them. The CDR3 has 18 residues. The CDR3 sequence is CASSVATGASEGTGELFF. CDR3 DNA sequence: TGTGCCAGCAGCGTAGCCACGGGAGCATCTGAGGGAACCGGGGAGCTGTTTTTT.

Concerning this clone: The sample has other DNA sequences that encode this CDR3 too. The CDR3 spells CASSVQGSSGNTIYF. CDR3 bases: TGTGCCAGCAGCGTGCAGGGCAGCTCTGGAAACACCATATATTTT. This chain uses TRBV9 with TRBJ1-3, with D maybe TRBD1 (5 bases). V was shortened by 2 bases and J by 0 bases, with 9 bases between the two germline ends. Per the germline V gene, CDR1 is SGDLS and CDR2 is YYNGEE. The CDR3 has 15 residues.

The chain employs TRBV7-9 and TRBJ2-3, with 7 bases lining up with TRBD1. CDR1 and CDR2 from the germline V gene are SEHNR and FQNEAQ (reference sequence). The CDR3 extends over 14 amino acids. The trim removed 4 bases at V and 6 bases at J, leaving 7 bases unmatched. The CDR3 loop reads CASSSQQGKDTQYF. In DNA, the CDR3 is TGTGCCAGCAGCTCCCAACAGGGGAAGGATACGCAGTATTTT.

The chain links TRBV5-1 to TRBJ2-7; 14 nucleotides align to TRBD2. The V gene's germline CDR1 is SGHRS and CDR2 YFSETQ. CDR3 size: 18 residues. After removal of 4 bases from V and 4 bases from J, the junction contained 13 bases not matched to a gene. CDR3 nucleotide sequence: TGCGCCAGCAGCCGGATGGCGACTAGCGGGAGGGTCGAGTACGAGCAGTACTTC. This sequence encodes CASSRMATSGRVEYEQYF.

The V call is TRBV6-6, the J call TRBJ2-1; TRBD2 aligns across 7 bases. Germline V gene data show CDR1 as MNHNY and CDR2 as SVGAGI (reference sequence). The junction had 11 bases not matched to a gene; V was cut back by 6 bases and J by 9 bases. The CDR3 runs 14 residues. The CDR3 spells CASSPPQRDREQFF. CDR3 DNA sequence: TGTGCCAGCAGCCCCCCTCAGCGGGATCGTGAGCAGTTCTTC.